The 3 T cell receptor beta chains listed next were all sequenced from one sample in a study of a mutant IDH1 vaccine in newly diagnosed glioma. The time point was: week 11, during vaccination. Mutant IDH1 20-mer peptide, at 300 ug, made up each vaccine dose, with topical imiquimod. Assay used: immunoSEQ multiplex PCR; TCRdb lists only in-frame clones, some missing. This repertoire shows tens of thousands of clones, roughly 80% found once; its top ten account for roughly 5.7%. The antigens for these receptors are not known. Source: PBMCs, taken from a glioma patient whose treatment included an IDH1 peptide vaccine. These receptor sequences come from a man aged 50-60 years with glioma.

This rearrangement joins TRBV6-5 to TRBJ1-3; possible D gene TRBD1, 6 bases. The CDR3 is made up of 13 amino acids. CDR1 MNHEY and CDR2 SVGAGI come from the germline V gene. V lost 6 bases, J lost 1 base, and 7 bases lay in between. The CDR3 DNA follows: TGTGCCAGCAGAACAGGGTCTGGAAACACCATATATTTT. It codes for CASRTGSGNTIYF.

The chain has TRBV7-2 and TRBJ2-7; 7 positions agree with TRBD2. Germline V gene lookup returns CDR1 SGHTA and CDR2 FQGNSA. With V trimmed by 1 base and J by 2 bases, 2 bases remained unmatched. This CDR3 comprises 14 residues. DNA for the CDR3: TGTGCCAGCAGCTTAGACAGCGGGGCCTACGAGCAGTACTTC. Amino acid sequence: CASSLDSGAYEQYF.

This clone came up once. The J gene is TRBJ2-3, the V gene TRBV4-3; maybe TRBD1 (7 bases). Germline assignment: CDR1 LGHNA and CDR2 YSLEER. The CDR3 is 15 residues long. Trimming removed 2 bases at V and 5 bases at J, with 14 bases between. The CDR3 protein is CASSQRYQGGDTQYF. CDR3 in DNA: TGCGCCAGCAGCCAAAGATACCAGGGGGGAGATACGCAGTATTTT.